Presented here are 20 T cell receptor beta chains from one specimen sequenced in a study of tumor and adjacent non-tumor tissue in lung cancer. TCRbeta libraries were built with three rounds of nested PCR, modified from ARM-PCR. One entry per CDR3 protein, called by TCRdb with MiXCR from the multiplex PCR reads. The data hold about 200,000 distinct CDR3 sequences, with around 71% observed a single time. This sample's RNA came from whole unsorted tissue. Sequencing was done on a sample of lung tumor tissue. These receptors came from a man aged 55-75 years with non-small cell lung cancer.

Points on this clonotype: Likely a read error: the CDR3 ends without its conserved phenylalanine or tryptophan. V is TRBV20-1 and J is TRBJ2-3; D remains ambiguous. There are 11 residues in the CDR3. Germline CDR1 DFQATT, CDR2 SNEGSKA (reference sequence). Trimming removed 3 bases at V and 12 bases at J, with 13 bases between. CDR3 residues: CSASHSNTQYY. The CDR3 nucleotides are TGCAGTGCTAGTCATAGCAACACACAGTATTAT.

This clonotype appeared many times. This rearrangement joins TRBV11-3 to TRBJ2-7, with TRBD1 identical over 9 bases. CDR1 and CDR2 (germline): SGHNT, YENEEA. The length of the CDR3 is 13 residues. J was trimmed by 5 bases and V by 5 bases; bases with no gene match: 4. The CDR3 DNA follows: TGTGCCAGCAGCCCGCGGGACAGGGACGAGCAGTACTTC. Translated, it gives CASSPRDRDEQYF.

This clonotype was found a few times. One end of the junction varies from germline; a read error may be responsible. The chain combines TRBV11-3 with TRBJ1-1; tentatively, D is TRBD1 (5 bases). The germline V gene has CDR1 SGHNT and CDR2 YENEEA. The CDR3 covers 16 residues. The CDR3 region has the DNA TGTGCCAGCAACTTAGATGGGGACGGGGTGAACACTGAAGCTTTCTTT. Its protein product is CASNLDGDGVNTEAFF.

Regarding this clonotype: One end of the junction does not line up with germline, which may come from a read error. This rearrangement joins TRBV20-1 to TRBJ2-7; D call uncertain. The CDR3 contains 13 residues. CDR1 and CDR2 (germline): DFQATT, SNEGSKA (reference sequence). The CDR3 DNA reads TGCAGTGCCAGCACAACCCTCGGGTACGAGCACTACTTC. It is translated as CSASTTLGYEHYF.

Details on this clonotype: A much larger clone sits a single nucleotide away, making a read error possible. This chain links TRBV29-1 with TRBJ2-5; no clear D gene. Trimming cost V 1 base and J 5 bases, with 11 bases left between them. The CDR3 contains 13 residues. CDR1 is SQVTM, CDR2 ANQGSEA, per germline. The CDR3 here is CSVEGEKRETQYF. Written as DNA, the CDR3 is TGCAGCGTTGAAGGTGAGAAGAGGGAGACCCAGTACTTC.

V usage is TRBV2 and J usage is TRBJ1-1, with D hard to call. Trimming pared 4 bases from V and 1 base from J, leaving 7 bases between. The germline CDR1 and CDR2 sequences are SNHLY and FYNNEI. The CDR3 contains 13 residues. CDR3 in DNA: TGTGCCAGCAGTGGCAGCGGGAACACTGAAGCTTTCTTT. This sequence encodes CASSGSGNTEAFF.

Turning to this clonotype: Because the CDR3 is missing its conserved closing phenylalanine or tryptophan, this is likely a read error. V usage is TRBV6-4 and J usage is TRBJ2-1, with D uncertain. The germline V gene encodes CDR1 MRHNA and CDR2 SNTAGT. This CDR3 has 15 residues. The V gene lost 2 bases and the J gene lost 4 bases, with 12 bases spanning the gap. CDR3 in DNA: TGTGCCAGCAGTGACAACCTAGGATTGTACAATGAGCAGTTCTTA. Encoded protein: CASSDNLGLYNEQFL.

On this clonotype: A much larger clone differs from this one at a single base, so this may be a read error. This chain uses TRBV4-2 with TRBJ1-2; 7 nucleotides align to TRBD1. CDR1 is LGHNA and CDR2 is YNFKEQ in the germline V gene. This CDR3 is built from 14 residues. V shed 2 bases and J 10 bases; nucleotides not matched to a gene: 10. CDR3 sequence: CASSQLDRFSDYTF. The CDR3 region has the DNA TGTGCCAGCAGCCAATTGGACAGGTTCTCCGACTACACCTTC.

Comment on this clonotype: This may come from a read error, since a much larger clone is one base off. This chain connects TRBV6-1 to TRBJ1-2; weak D call: TRBD1 (5 bases). The CDR3 has 15 amino acids. Per the germline V gene, CDR1 is MNHNS and CDR2 is SASEGT. CDR3 residues: CSSSETRGTPAGYTF. The CDR3 DNA reads as TGTTCCAGCAGTGAAACTCGGGGGACGCCCGCTGGCTACACCTTC.

About this clonotype itself: A read error may account for a junction end that differs from germline. The chain has TRBV5-4 and TRBJ2-6; maybe TRBD1 (5 bases). From germline, CDR1 is SGHNT and CDR2 YYREEE (reference sequence). The CDR3 loop spans 14 amino acids. The CDR3 coding sequence is TGTGCCAGCAGCGTAGATCCTGGGGCCAACGTCCTAACTTTC. Translating gives CASSVDPGANVLTF. Looking up the rest from reference TRBV5-4 and TRBJ2-6 gives the full variable domain: ETGVTQSPTHLIKTRGQQVTLRCSSQSGHNTVSWYQQALGQGPQFIFQYYREEENGRGNFPPRFSGLQFPNYSSELNVNALELDDSALYLCASSVDPGANVLTFGAGSRLTVL.

Worth noting for this clonotype: This is likely a read error, given that the CDR3 carries no conserved phenylalanine or tryptophan at its end. Because the CDR3's place on the DNA is in doubt, the DNA is left out and the CDR3 is given as listed by TCRdb. The CDR3 loop reads CSAREGGQPKHL. This chain uses TRBV20-1 with TRBJ1-5. Germline-derived CDR1 and CDR2 are DFQATT and SNEGSKA (reference sequence). The CDR3 region is 12 residues in length, termini included.

To note about this clonotype: A clone one base away is much larger, so this may be a read error. This chain connects TRBV6-1 to TRBJ2-7; 7 nucleotides agree with TRBD2. Germline trimming cut 2 bases from V and 0 bases from J; bases unmatched to any gene: 10. Germline CDR1 MNHNS, CDR2 SASEGT. This CDR3 region has 17 residues. DNA of the CDR3: TGTGCCAGCAGTGAAACTAGGGGAGGGGCGAACTCCTACGAGCAGTACTTC. Translation: CASSETRGGANSYEQYF.

The table lists this clonotype with a few counts. This chain connects TRBV4-2 to TRBJ1-2; TRBD1 is a possible D gene (6 bases). The germline V and J ends were trimmed by 1 base and 6 bases, with 15 bases remaining between them. The CDR3 runs 15 residues. CDR1 is LGHNA and CDR2 is YNFKEQ in the germline V gene. The DNA for the CDR3 is TGTGCCAGCAGCCAAGCCCCTACAGGGAGGCATGGCTACACCTTC. It encodes CASSQAPTGRHGYTF.

The chain couples TRBV29-1 to TRBJ2-5; D is unclear. The germline V and J ends were trimmed by 3 bases and 5 bases, with 10 bases remaining between them. The CDR3 totals 12 residues. Germline V CDR1 and CDR2: SQVTM, ANQGSEA. CDR3 coding DNA: TGCAGCGTTGAGGGTTACTTGGAGACCCAGTACTTC. Translated, it gives CSVEGYLETQYF.

The chain uses TRBV6-2 or TRBV6-3 and TRBJ2-7, with 9 nucleotides matching TRBD1. J gave up 7 bases and V 5 bases, and 9 bases lay outside the gene matches. The CDR3 covers 14 residues. From germline, CDR1 is MNHEY and CDR2 SVGEGT. CDR3 sequence (DNA): TGTGCCAGCAGTCCCTGGACAGGGGTGCGTGAGCAGTACTTC. Translation: CASSPWTGVREQYF.

This clonotype was seen more than once but under ten times. This rearrangement joins TRBV6-1 to TRBJ2-7; D gene ambiguous. Germline V gene data show CDR1 as MNHNS and CDR2 as SASEGT. Trimming took 6 bases from V and 2 from J, leaving 8 bases between them. This CDR3 is built from 12 residues. CDR3 bases: TGTGCCAGCAGGCAACGGACCTACGAGCAGTACTTC. Encoded protein: CASRQRTYEQYF.

To note about this clonotype: One end of the junction varies from germline; a read error may be responsible. The chain has TRBV6-1 and TRBJ1-1, with D possibly TRBD1 on 5 matching bases. Germline V lookup: CDR1 MNHNS, CDR2 SASEGT. This CDR3 has 13 amino acids. Written as DNA, the CDR3 is TGTCCCAGCATGTGGGACGGTAACACTGAAGCTTTCTTT. Its translation: CPSMWDGNTEAFF.

A note on this clonotype: A junction boundary mismatches the germline segment, possibly from a read error. The chain links TRBV6-2 or TRBV6-3 to TRBJ1-1; 7 nucleotides align to TRBD1. This CDR3 has 14 amino acids. The germline V gene encodes CDR1 MNHEY and CDR2 SVGEGT. CDR3 coding DNA: TGTGCCAGCAGTTTACAAACAGGGGCCACTGGAGCTTTCTTT. This encodes CASSLQTGATGAFF.

J is TRBJ2-3 and V is TRBV6-1, with 7 nucleotides matching TRBD2. Germline V gives CDR1 MNHNS, CDR2 SASEGT. Trimming took 6 bases from V and 4 from J; bases not matched to a gene: 10. This CDR3 has 15 amino acids. In DNA form, the CDR3 reads TGTGCCAGCAGGCAACTAGCGTATTCTCCAGATACGCAGTATTTT. This gives the protein CASRQLAYSPDTQYF.

In regard to this clonotype: The junction departs from germline at one end; a sequencing error may be responsible. The chain is built from TRBV6-5 and TRBJ2-1; 9 bases agree with TRBD1. Germline CDR1 is MNHEY and CDR2 is SVGAGI. This CDR3 contains 15 residues. CDR3 protein: CASNYLPGQGYEQSF. The CDR3 coding sequence is TGTGCCAGCAATTACCTTCCGGGACAGGGCTATGAGCAGTCCTTC.